The present TCR beta chain was sequenced within a study of human T cells and chemical hapten exposure. Unfractionated whole blood was the source from which total RNA was extracted. The CDR3 covers 15 residues. Germline-derived CDR1 and CDR2 are SGHAT and FQNNGV. The V end was cut by 3 bases, the J end by 5 bases, with 13 bases between. Within the library, unique molecular identifiers were attached to each individual cDNA molecule. One entry per CDR3 protein, called by TCRdb with MiXCR from the 5' RACE reads. This sample has over 70,000 distinct CDR3 sequences, with roughly 15% found just once. The V call is TRBV11-2, the J call TRBJ1-4, with D perhaps matching TRBD1 (5 bases). The source is a female donor in good health. For the CDR3, the DNA is TGTGCCAGCAGCTTCGCCGGGACGGTGAATGAAAAACTGTTTTTT. As protein: CASSFAGTVNEKLFF.